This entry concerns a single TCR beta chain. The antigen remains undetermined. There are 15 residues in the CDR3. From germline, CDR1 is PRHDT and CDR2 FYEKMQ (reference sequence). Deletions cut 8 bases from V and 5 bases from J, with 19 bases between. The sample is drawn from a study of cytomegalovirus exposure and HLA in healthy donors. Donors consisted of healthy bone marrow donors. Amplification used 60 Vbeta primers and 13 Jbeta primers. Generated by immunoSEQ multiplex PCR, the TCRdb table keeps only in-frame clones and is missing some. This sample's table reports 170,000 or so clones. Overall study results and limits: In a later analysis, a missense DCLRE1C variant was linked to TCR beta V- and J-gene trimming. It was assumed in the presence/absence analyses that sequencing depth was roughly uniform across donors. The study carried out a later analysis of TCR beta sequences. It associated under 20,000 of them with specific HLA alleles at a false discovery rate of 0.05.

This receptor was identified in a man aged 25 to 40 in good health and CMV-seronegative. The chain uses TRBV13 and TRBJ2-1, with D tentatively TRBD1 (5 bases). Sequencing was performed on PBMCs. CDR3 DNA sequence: TGTGCCAGCCTAACCCGCCCCCAGGGAAACAATGAGCAGTTCTTC. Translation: CASLTRPQGNNEQFF.